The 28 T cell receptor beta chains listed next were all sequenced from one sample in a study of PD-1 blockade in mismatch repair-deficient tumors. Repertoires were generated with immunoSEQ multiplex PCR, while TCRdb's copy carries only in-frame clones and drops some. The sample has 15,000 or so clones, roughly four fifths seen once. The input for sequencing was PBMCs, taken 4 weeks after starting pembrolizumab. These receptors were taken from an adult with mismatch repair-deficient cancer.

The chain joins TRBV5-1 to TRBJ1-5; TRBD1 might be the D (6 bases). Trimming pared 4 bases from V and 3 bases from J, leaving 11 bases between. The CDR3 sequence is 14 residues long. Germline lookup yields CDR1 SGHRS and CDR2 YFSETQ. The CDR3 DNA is TGCGCCAGCAGCCTTGGACAGCCCAATCAGCCCCAGCATTTT. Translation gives CASSLGQPNQPQHF. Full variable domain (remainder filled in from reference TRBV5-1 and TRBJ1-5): KAGVTQTPRYLIKTRGQQVTLSCSPISGHRSVSWYQQTPGQGLQFLFEYFSETQRNKGNFPGRFSGRQFSNSRSEMNVSTLELGDSALYLCASSLGQPNQPQHFGDGTRLSIL.

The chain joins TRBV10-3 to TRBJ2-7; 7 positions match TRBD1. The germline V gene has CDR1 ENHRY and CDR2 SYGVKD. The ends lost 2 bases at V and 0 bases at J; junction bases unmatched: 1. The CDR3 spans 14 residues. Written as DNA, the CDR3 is TGTGCCATCAGTGAGGAGGGGGCCTCCTACGAGCAGTACTTC. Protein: CAISEEGASYEQYF.

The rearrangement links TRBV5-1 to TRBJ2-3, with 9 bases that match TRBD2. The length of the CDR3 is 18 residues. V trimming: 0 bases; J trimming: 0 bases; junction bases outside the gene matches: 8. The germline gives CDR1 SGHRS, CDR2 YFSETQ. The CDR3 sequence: CASSLGGAGGTSTDTQYF. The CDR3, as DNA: TGCGCCAGCAGCTTGGGAGGTGCGGGAGGGACCAGCACAGATACGCAGTATTTT.

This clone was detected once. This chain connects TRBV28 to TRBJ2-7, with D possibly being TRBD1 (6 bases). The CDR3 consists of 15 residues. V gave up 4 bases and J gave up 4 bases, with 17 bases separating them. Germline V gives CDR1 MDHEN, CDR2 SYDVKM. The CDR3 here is CASSSLQGTKYEQYF. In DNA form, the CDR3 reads TGTGCCAGCAGTTCACTTCAGGGGACAAAGTACGAGCAGTACTTC.

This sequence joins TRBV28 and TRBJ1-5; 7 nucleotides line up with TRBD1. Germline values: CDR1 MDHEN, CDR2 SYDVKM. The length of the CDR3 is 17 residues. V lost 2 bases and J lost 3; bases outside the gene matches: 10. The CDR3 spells CASSLTRYRGVNQPQHF. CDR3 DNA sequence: TGTGCCAGCAGTTTAACCCGTTACAGGGGAGTCAATCAGCCCCAGCATTTT.

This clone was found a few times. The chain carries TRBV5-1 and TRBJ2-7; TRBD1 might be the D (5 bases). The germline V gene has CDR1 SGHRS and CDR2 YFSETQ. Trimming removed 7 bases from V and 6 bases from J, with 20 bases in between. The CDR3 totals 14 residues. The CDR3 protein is CASRPSSRVGEQYF. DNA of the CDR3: TGCGCCAGCCGTCCGTCGAGCAGGGTAGGCGAGCAGTACTTC.

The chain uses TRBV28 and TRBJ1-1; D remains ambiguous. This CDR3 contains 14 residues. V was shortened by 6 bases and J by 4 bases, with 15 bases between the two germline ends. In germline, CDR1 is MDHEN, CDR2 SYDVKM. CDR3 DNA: TGTGCCAGCAGAGTTCCAGGCCTAACCACTGAAGCTTTCTTT. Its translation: CASRVPGLTTEAFF.

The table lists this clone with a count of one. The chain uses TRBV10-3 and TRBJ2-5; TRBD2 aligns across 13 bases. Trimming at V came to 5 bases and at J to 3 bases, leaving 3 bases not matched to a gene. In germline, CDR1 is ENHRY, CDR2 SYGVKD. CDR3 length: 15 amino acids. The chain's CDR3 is CAISKGLAGEETQYF. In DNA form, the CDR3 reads TGTGCCATCAGTAAAGGACTAGCGGGAGAAGAGACCCAGTACTTC.

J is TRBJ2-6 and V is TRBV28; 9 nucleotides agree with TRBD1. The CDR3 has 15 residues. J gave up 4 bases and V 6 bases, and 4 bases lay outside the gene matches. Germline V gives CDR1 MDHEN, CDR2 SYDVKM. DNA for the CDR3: TGTGCCAGCAGGGGGACAGGGACAGGGGCCAACGTCCTGACTTTC. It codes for CASRGTGTGANVLTF.

This CDR3 is CASSLPYEGAHAYGYTF. CDR3 DNA: TGTGCCAGCAGTTTACCCTACGAGGGGGCGCATGCCTATGGCTACACCTTC. The chain carries TRBV28 and TRBJ1-2, with 7 bases identical to TRBD1. The V gene end was trimmed by 2 bases and the J gene end by 4 bases; junction bases not matched to a gene: 13. The germline gives CDR1 MDHEN, CDR2 SYDVKM. This CDR3 comprises 17 residues.

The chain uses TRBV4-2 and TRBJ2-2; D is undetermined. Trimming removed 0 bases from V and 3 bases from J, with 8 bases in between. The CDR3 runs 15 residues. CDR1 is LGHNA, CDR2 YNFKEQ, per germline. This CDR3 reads CASSQDARYTGELFF. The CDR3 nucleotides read TGTGCCAGCAGCCAAGATGCGAGGTACACCGGGGAGCTGTTTTTT.

The CDR3 protein is CASSPTSGRVNEQFF. CDR3 coding DNA: TGTGCCAGCTCACCAACTAGCGGGAGAGTTAATGAGCAGTTCTTC. The chain recombines TRBV18 with TRBJ2-1; 11 bases line up with TRBD2. CDR3 size: 15 residues. V lost 2 bases and J lost 7; bases outside the gene matches: 4. Germline V lookup: CDR1 KGHSH, CDR2 LQKENI.

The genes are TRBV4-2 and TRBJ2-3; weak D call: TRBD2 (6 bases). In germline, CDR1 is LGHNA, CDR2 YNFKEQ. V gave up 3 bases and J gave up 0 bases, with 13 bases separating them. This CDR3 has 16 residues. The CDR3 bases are TGTGCCAGCAGCCATACCGGGGGATCTAGCACAGATACGCAGTATTTT. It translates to CASSHTGGSSTDTQYF.

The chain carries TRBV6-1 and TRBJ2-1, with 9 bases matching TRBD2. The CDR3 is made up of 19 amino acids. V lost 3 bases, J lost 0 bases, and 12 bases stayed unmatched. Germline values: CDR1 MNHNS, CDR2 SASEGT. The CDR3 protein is CASSEVGTSGPSSYNEQFF. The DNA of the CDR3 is TGTGCCAGCAGTGAGGTCGGAACTAGCGGGCCTAGCTCCTACAATGAGCAGTTCTTC.

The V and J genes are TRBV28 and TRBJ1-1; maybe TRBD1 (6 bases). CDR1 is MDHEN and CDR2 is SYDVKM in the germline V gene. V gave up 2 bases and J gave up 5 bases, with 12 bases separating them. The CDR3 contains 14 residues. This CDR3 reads CASSLGQLFTEAFF. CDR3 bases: TGTGCCAGCAGTTTAGGACAGCTTTTTACTGAAGCTTTCTTT.

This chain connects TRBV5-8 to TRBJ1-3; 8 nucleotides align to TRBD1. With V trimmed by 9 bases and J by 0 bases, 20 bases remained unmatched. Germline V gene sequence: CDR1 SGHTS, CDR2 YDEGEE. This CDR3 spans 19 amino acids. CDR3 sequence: CAIGLWDRMEESSGNTIYF. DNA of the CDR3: TGTGCCATCGGATTGTGGGACAGGATGGAAGAAAGCTCTGGAAACACCATATATTTT.

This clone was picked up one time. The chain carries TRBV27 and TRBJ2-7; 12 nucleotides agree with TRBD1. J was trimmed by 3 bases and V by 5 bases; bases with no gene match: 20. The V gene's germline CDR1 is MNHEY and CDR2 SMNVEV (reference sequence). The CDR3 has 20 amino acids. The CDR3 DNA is TGTGCCAGCAGTATAGGAAGAATCACCATCCGGGACAGGGGGCTCTACGAGCAGTACTTC. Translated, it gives CASSIGRITIRDRGLYEQYF.

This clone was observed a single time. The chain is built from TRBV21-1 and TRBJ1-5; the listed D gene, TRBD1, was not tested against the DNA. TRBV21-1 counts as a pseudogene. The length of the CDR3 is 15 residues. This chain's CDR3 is CASSKAGADGQPQHF. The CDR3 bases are TGTGCCAGCAGCAAAGCAGGGGCCGACGGTCAGCCCCAGCATTTT.

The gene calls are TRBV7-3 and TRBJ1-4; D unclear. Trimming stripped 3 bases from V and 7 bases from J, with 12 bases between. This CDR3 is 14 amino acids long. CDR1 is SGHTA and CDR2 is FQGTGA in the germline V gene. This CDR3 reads CASSFGGVGEKLFF. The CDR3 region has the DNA TGTGCCAGCAGCTTTGGCGGGGTTGGTGAAAAACTGTTTTTT.

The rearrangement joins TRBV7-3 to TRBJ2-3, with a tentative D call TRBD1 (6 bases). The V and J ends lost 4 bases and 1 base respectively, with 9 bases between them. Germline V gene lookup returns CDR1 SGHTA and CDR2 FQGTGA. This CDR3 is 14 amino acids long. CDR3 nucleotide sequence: TGTGCCAGCAGCTCACAGGGCGGCACAGATACGCAGTATTTT. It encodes CASSSQGGTDTQYF.

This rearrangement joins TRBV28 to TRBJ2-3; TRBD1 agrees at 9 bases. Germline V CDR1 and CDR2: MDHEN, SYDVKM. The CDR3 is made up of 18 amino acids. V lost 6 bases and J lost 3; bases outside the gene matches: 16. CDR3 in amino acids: CASSQDAQGTGFTDTQYF. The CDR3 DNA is TGTGCCAGCAGCCAAGATGCCCAAGGGACAGGGTTTACAGATACGCAGTATTTT.

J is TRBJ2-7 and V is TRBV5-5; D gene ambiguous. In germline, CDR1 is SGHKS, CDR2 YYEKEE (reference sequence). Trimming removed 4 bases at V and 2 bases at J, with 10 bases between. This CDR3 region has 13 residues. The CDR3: CASSGFRAYEQYF. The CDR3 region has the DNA TGTGCCAGCAGCGGATTCCGGGCCTACGAGCAGTACTTC.

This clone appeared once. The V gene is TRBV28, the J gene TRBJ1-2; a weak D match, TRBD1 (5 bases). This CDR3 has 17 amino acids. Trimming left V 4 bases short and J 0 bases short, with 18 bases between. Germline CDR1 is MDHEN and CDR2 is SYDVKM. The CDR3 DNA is TGTGCCAGCAGTTCACCCTTAGCCAGGGTGGCTAACTATGGCTACACCTTC. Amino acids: CASSSPLARVANYGYTF.

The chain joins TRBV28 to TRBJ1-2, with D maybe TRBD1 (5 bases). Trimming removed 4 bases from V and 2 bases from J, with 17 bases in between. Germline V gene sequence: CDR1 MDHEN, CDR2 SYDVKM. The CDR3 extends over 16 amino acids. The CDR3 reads CASSSSGIGGNYGYTF. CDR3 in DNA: TGTGCCAGCAGTTCCTCAGGGATCGGGGGAAACTATGGCTACACCTTC.

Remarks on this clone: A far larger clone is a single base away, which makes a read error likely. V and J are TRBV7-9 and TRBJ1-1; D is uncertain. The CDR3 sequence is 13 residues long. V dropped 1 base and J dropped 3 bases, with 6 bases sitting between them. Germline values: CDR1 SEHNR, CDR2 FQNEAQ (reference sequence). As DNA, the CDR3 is TGTGCCAGCAGCTTAGACATCTACACTGAAGCTTTCTTT. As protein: CASSLDIYTEAFF. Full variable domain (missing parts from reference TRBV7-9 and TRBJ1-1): DTGVSQNPRHKITKRGQNVTFRCDPISEHNRLYWYRQTLGQGPEFLTYFQNEAQLEKSRLLSDRFSAERPKGSFSTLEIQRTEQGDSAMYLCASSLDIYTEAFFGQGTRLTVV.

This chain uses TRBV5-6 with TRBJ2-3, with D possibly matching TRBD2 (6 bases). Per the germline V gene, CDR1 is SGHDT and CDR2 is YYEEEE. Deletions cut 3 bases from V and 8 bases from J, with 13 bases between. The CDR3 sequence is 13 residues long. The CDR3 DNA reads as TGTGCCAGCAGCTGGCGGGGTGTGGGTACGCAGTATTTT. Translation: CASSWRGVGTQYF. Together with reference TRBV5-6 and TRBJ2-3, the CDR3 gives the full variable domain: DAGVTQSPTHLIKTRGQQVTLRCSPKSGHDTVSWYQQALGQGPQFIFQYYEEEERQRGNFPDRFSGHQFPNYSSELNVNALLLGDSALYLCASSWRGVGTQYFGPGTRLTVL.

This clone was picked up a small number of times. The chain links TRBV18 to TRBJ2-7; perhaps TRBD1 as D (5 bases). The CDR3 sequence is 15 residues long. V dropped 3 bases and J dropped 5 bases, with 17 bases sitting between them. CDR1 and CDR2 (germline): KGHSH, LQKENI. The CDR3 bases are TGTGCCAGCTCACCTGGAACAGGTCTTCTCCACGAGCAGTACTTC. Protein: CASSPGTGLLHEQYF. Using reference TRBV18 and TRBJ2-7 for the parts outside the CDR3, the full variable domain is NAGVMQNPRHLVRRRGQEARLRCSPMKGHSHVYWYRQLPEEGLKFMVYLQKENIIDESGMPKERFSAEFPKEGPSILRIQQVVRGDSAAYFCASSPGTGLLHEQYFGPGTRLTVT.

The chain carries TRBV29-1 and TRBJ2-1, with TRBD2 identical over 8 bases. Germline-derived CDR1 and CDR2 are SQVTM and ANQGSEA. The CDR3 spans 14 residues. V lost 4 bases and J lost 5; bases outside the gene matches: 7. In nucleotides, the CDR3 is TGCAGCGTTGTGCTAGCGGGTAGAGACAATGAGCAGTTCTTC. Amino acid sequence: CSVVLAGRDNEQFF.